This paragraph reports one TCR beta chain. This sample was taken from a study of CD8 T cells in Susac syndrome. At the level of the study: Five or six sequenced Susac syndrome patients had clinically active disease, while about 8 were in remission. When their blood was taken, patients with Susac syndrome were therapy-naive, taking corticosteroids, or taking intravenous immunoglobulin alone.

TEMRA cells were FACS-enriched and CD8+ and CD4+ T cells negatively isolated. cDNA came from about 0.51 to 1 ug RNA primed by random hexamers. TCRdb itself ran the immunoSEQ multiplex PCR reads through MiXCR, one entry per CDR3 protein. Of roughly 89,000 distinct CDR3 sequences detected, roughly 96% appear once; the ten largest clones hold around 0.43%. The germline gives CDR1 ENHRY, CDR2 SYGVKD. The V and J ends lost 8 bases and 5 bases, in that order; junction bases with no gene match: 13. The CDR3 contains 15 residues. The chain has TRBV10-3 and TRBJ2-5; TRBD1 agrees at 8 bases. The material sequenced was CD8+ T cells from PBMCs. This clonotype was obtained from a human donor with Susac syndrome. The CDR3 DNA reads TGTGCCATCGCAATCGGGTCTACAGGGGGTGAGACCCAGTACTTC. Protein sequence: CAIAIGSTGGETQYF.